The rows below give T cell receptor beta chains drawn from one sample of a study of cytomegalovirus exposure and HLA in healthy donors. Clones were read by immunoSEQ multiplex PCR, and TCRdb kept only the in-frame ones, dropping some. The top ten clones hold around 4.5% of a sample with 100,000 to 150,000 clones, approximately 91% of them seen once. The sequenced material came from PBMCs. These receptors originate from a man younger than 35 in good health and CMV-seropositive. The CDR3 runs from the conserved cysteine through the conserved F or W. Fields, in order: D gene, V gene, J gene, CDR3 DNA, CDR3 protein. D genes are given only for firm matches.

D: TRBD1; V: TRBV6-4; J: TRBJ2-1; DNA: TGTGCCAGCAGTGACAGGGGGCGAGATGAGCAGTTCTTC; CDR3: CASSDRGRDEQFF
D: TRBD2; V: TRBV9; J: TRBJ2-7; DNA: TGTGCCAGCAGCCTAGGAGCGGGGGACTACTACGAGCAGTACTTC; CDR3: CASSLGAGDYYEQYF
D: TRBD2; V: TRBV4-1; J: TRBJ2-5; DNA: TGCGCCAGCAGCCAAGATCGCGGGGGGGCGGGAGAGACCCAGTACTTC; CDR3: CASSQDRGGAGETQYF
D: TRBD2; V: TRBV6-8; J: TRBJ2-3; DNA: TGTGCCAGCAGTCTAGCGGGGGGGCATACAGATACGCAGTATTTT; CDR3: CASSLAGGHTDTQYF
D: NA; V: TRBV27; J: TRBJ1-2; DNA: TGTGCCAGCAGAAACAGGATGAATGGCTACACCTTC; CDR3: CASRNRMNGYTF
D: TRBD2; V: TRBV6-4; J: TRBJ2-1; DNA: TGTGCCAGCAGTGAAAACCCTAGCGGTGACTACTCCTACAATGAGCAGTTCTTC; CDR3: CASSENPSGDYSYNEQFF
D: TRBD1; V: TRBV29-1; J: TRBJ1-1; DNA: TGCAGCGTCTCGCGGACAGGGGTGAACACTGAAGCTTTCTTT; CDR3: CSVSRTGVNTEAFF
D: NA; V: TRBV21-1; J: TRBJ1-5; DNA: TGTGCCAGCAGCAAACGGCGGGGGGCAAGTAATAATCAGCCCCAGCATTTT; CDR3: CASSKRRGASNNQPQHF
D: TRBD1; V: TRBV7-9; J: TRBJ1-1; DNA: TGTGCCAGCAGCCCGTGGACAGGGACGAACACTGAAGCTTTCTTT; CDR3: CASSPWTGTNTEAFF
D: TRBD2; V: TRBV6-1; J: TRBJ2-3; DNA: TGTGCCAGCAGTGTTGAGCGGGGAACAGATACGCAGTATTTT; CDR3: CASSVERGTDTQYF
D: NA; V: TRBV9; J: TRBJ2-1; DNA: TGTGCCAGCAGCGTAGGTGGCGGGGAAAGGCCCGAGCCGTTCTTC; CDR3: CASSVGGGERPEPFF
D: TRBD1; V: TRBV11-2; J: TRBJ1-6; DNA: TGTGCCAGCAGCTTAAGGACAGGGCCGTCCTATAATTCACCCCTCCACTTT; CDR3: CASSLRTGPSYNSPLHF
D: NA; V: TRBV7-8; J: TRBJ1-3; DNA: TGTGCCAGCAGCCCCCGGGCGGCGGGCTCTGGAAACACCATATATTTT; CDR3: CASSPRAAGSGNTIYF
D: NA; V: TRBV5-6; J: TRBJ1-4; DNA: TGTGCCAGCAGCTTGGTCTCGGATGAAAAACTGTTTTTT; CDR3: CASSLVSDEKLFF
D: TRBD1; V: TRBV30; J: TRBJ2-6; DNA: TGTGCCTGGAGTGATAACAGGGGGACCTCTGGGGCCAACGTCCTGACTTTC; CDR3: CAWSDNRGTSGANVLTF
D: TRBD2; V: TRBV10-3; J: TRBJ2-5; DNA: TGTGCCATCAGTGGCATTTTAGCGGGGGGGCCAGAGACCCAGTACTTC; CDR3: CAISGILAGGPETQYF
D: TRBD1; V: TRBV5-4; J: TRBJ2-7; DNA: TGTGCCAGCACCCCCGGGACAGGGAATTCTGGCGAGCAGTACTTC; CDR3: CASTPGTGNSGEQYF
D: TRBD2; V: TRBV19; J: TRBJ2-7; DNA: TGTGCCAGTAGTTCGTGGGCGGGGGGCGGCGAGCAGTACTTC; CDR3: CASSSWAGGGEQYF
D: NA; V: TRBV27; J: TRBJ2-2; DNA: TGTGCCAGCAGTCCCAGGGGACCTAACACCGGGGAGCTGTTTTTT; CDR3: CASSPRGPNTGELFF
D: TRBD1; V: TRBV7-9; J: TRBJ2-7; DNA: TGTGCCAGCAGCTCTCCCCTAACCCCAGGGGGCGAGCAGTACTTC; CDR3: CASSSPLTPGGEQYF
D: NA; V: TRBV5-1; J: TRBJ2-3; DNA: TGCGCCAGCAGCTCAACACTAGATAGCACAGATACGCAGTATTTT; CDR3: CASSSTLDSTDTQYF
D: NA; V: TRBV11-2; J: TRBJ1-2; DNA: TGTGCCAGCAGCTTAGGAGGGCACTATGGCTACACCTTC; CDR3: CASSLGGHYGYTF
D: NA; V: TRBV11-1; J: TRBJ1-2; DNA: TGTGCCAGCAGCTTAGGGGGCCTACGAAACCTTGGCTACACCTTC; CDR3: CASSLGGLRNLGYTF
D: NA; V: TRBV5-6; J: TRBJ2-5; DNA: TGTGCCAGCAGCTTGTTGAGGGAGGAGACCCAGTACTTC; CDR3: CASSLLREETQYF
D: NA; V: TRBV28; J: TRBJ1-4; DNA: TGTGCCAGCAGTTTAAGGGGAGGGTCAGCGGTCAGGGGTAATGAAAAACTGTTTTTT; CDR3: CASSLRGGSAVRGNEKLFF
D: NA; V: TRBV5-8; J: TRBJ1-1; DNA: TGTGCCAGCAGCTCCCGAGGAGGTGCCCGCGCTGAAGCTTTCTTT; CDR3: CASSSRGGARAEAFF
D: NA; V: TRBV5-1; J: TRBJ2-1; DNA: TGCGCCAGCAGCTTGATACAGGGACCCTACAATGAGCAGTTCTTC; CDR3: CASSLIQGPYNEQFF
D: TRBD1; V: TRBV5-1; J: TRBJ2-1; DNA: TGCGCCAGCAGCTTGGTTCGTTTCGGTTCACGACAGGGGACAGGTTCCTACAATGAGCAGTTCTTC; CDR3: CASSLVRFGSRQGTGSYNEQFF
D: TRBD1; V: TRBV7-6; J: TRBJ2-7; DNA: TGTGCCAGCAGCTTAGTGGGACAGGATTTCCAAGAGCAGTACTTC; CDR3: CASSLVGQDFQEQYF